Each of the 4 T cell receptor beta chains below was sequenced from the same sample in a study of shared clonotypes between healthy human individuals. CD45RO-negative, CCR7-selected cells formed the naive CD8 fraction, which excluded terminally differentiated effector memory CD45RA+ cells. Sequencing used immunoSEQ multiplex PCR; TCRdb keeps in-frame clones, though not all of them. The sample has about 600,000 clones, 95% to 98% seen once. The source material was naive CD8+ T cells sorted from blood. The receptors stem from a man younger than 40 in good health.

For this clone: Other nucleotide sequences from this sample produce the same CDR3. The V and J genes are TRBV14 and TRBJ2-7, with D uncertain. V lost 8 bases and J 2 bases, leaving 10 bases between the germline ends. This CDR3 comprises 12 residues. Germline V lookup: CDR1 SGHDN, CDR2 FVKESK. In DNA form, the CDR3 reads TGTGCCAGCTCCTCTGGAGCCTACGAGCAGTACTTC. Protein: CASSSGAYEQYF.

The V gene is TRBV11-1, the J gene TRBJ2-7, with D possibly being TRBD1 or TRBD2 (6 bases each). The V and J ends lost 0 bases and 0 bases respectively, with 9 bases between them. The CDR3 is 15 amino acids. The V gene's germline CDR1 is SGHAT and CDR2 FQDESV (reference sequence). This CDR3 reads CASSLAGGGSYEQYF. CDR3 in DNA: TGTGCCAGCAGCTTAGCCGGGGGCGGCTCCTACGAGCAGTACTTC.

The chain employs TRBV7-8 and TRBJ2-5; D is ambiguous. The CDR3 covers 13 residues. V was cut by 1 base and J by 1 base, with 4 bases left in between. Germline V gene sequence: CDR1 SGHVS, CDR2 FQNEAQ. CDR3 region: CASSLVLQETQYF. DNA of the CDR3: TGTGCCAGCAGCTTAGTACTCCAAGAGACCCAGTACTTC.

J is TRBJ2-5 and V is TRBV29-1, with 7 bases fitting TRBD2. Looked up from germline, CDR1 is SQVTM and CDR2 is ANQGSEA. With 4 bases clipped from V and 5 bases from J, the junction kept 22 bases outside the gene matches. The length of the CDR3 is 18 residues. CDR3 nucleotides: TGCAGCGTTGTTCGTCCACCTAGCGGACCACAGATCGGGGAGACCCAGTACTTC. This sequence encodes CSVVRPPSGPQIGETQYF.